These 20 T cell receptor beta chains were all obtained from the same sample, sequenced in a study of T cells expressing NK-cell markers. Following a re-call of the 5' RACE reads, TCRdb has one entry per CDR3 protein and lacks DNA. Its table records over 100,000 distinct CDR3 sequences. The sample taken for sequencing was blood T cells: a sorted CD56 or NKG2C T cell subset, CD4+ or CD8+ T cells, or bulk PBMC T cells (not recorded which). Receptors were obtained from a woman between 18 and 70 years old in good health.

The V call is TRBV4-3, the J call TRBJ2-5. Germline CDR1 reads LGHNA; CDR2 reads YSLEER. This CDR3 is 11 amino acids long. The CDR3 region is CASSQHMSQYF.

V and J are TRBV25-1 and TRBJ2-7; the D call from TCRdb, TRBD1, cannot be confirmed without DNA. Germline lookup yields CDR1 MGHDK and CDR2 SYGVNS. CDR3 size: 14 residues. CDR3 region: CASSEFYRGYEQFF.

The chain joins TRBV27 to TRBJ1-1. Per germline, CDR1 MNHEY and CDR2 SMNVEV (reference sequence). This CDR3 spans 14 amino acids. The CDR3 protein is CASSFAFSNTEAFF.

The V gene is TRBV10-2, the J gene TRBJ2-1; TCRdb's D call of TRBD1 is untestable without DNA. Germline assignment: CDR1 WSHSY and CDR2 SAAADI. The CDR3 contains 14 residues. The CDR3 sequence is CASSEGGWYNEQFF.

This sequence joins TRBV29-1 and TRBJ2-1; as DNA is missing, the TRBD2 call by TCRdb cannot be tested. The CDR3 loop spans 15 amino acids. The germline V gene encodes CDR1 SQVTM and CDR2 ANQGSEA. This chain's CDR3 is CSDSFSGGSYNEQFF.

The V call is TRBV12-3 or TRBV12-4, the J call TRBJ2-6; TCRdb reports TRBD1, a call that lacks DNA to check it against. The CDR3 runs to 17 residues. CDR3 region: CASSSVNRDSGANVLTF.

This chain uses TRBV19 with TRBJ2-1; the D gene TCRdb calls, TRBD1, cannot be checked with no DNA. This CDR3 is built from 15 residues. Germline CDR1 LNHDA, CDR2 SQIVND (reference sequence). CDR3 residues: CASSERDRALDEQFF.

V and J are TRBV3-1 and TRBJ2-1; checking the TCRdb D call of TRBD1 is not possible without DNA. CDR1 LGHDT and CDR2 YNNKEL come from the germline V gene (reference sequence). This CDR3 has 15 residues. The CDR3 is CATCRGVEGFGEQFF.

By frequency, this clonotype is medium-sized. The V gene is TRBV7-9, the J gene TRBJ2-7; TCRdb's D call of TRBD2 is untestable without DNA. Germline-derived CDR1 and CDR2 are SEHNR and FQNEAQ (reference sequence). CDR3 length equals 13 residues. CDR3 sequence: CASREGLTYEQYF.

The CDR3 loop is CASSILGRGRNSYEQYF. This sequence joins TRBV7-9 and TRBJ2-7; TCRdb's D call of TRBD2 is untestable without DNA. CDR1 is SEHNR and CDR2 is FQNEAQ in the germline V gene (reference sequence). CDR3 length equals 17 residues.

This chain links TRBV12-3 or TRBV12-4 with TRBJ2-7; no DNA is available, so the TRBD2 call from TCRdb remains unchecked. This CDR3 comprises 16 residues. The CDR3 spells CASSSRWTGGGYEQYF.

The V gene is TRBV10-3, the J gene TRBJ2-3; absent DNA, TCRdb's TRBD1 call cannot be checked. This CDR3 contains 13 residues. Germline V gene sequence: CDR1 ENHRY, CDR2 SYGVKD. CDR3 residues: CAISEEGTDTQYF.

This chain joins TRBV12-3 or TRBV12-4 and TRBJ2-5; TCRdb outputs TRBD2, but without DNA this stays unchecked. The CDR3 contains 13 residues. The CDR3 protein is CASSLLAEETQYF.

V is TRBV6-5 and J is TRBJ2-6. The V gene's germline CDR1 is MNHEY and CDR2 SVGAGI. CDR3 length equals 15 residues. The CDR3: CASSLEGTGANVLTF.

The CDR3 reads CASSYSLGLPSEQFF. This chain uses TRBV6-5 with TRBJ2-1; TCRdb selects TRBD2, and the lack of DNA leaves this call unchecked. Germline loops: CDR1 MNHEY, CDR2 SVGAGI. This CDR3 contains 15 residues.

CDR3 loop: CASTPGASGNTIYF. The J gene is TRBJ1-3, the V gene TRBV12-3 or TRBV12-4; the D gene TCRdb calls, TRBD1, cannot be checked with no DNA. CDR3 size: 14 residues.

V and J are TRBV11-1 and TRBJ2-7; TCRdb's D call, TRBD1, is unchecked because there is no DNA. This CDR3 has 18 amino acids. Germline V gives CDR1 SGHAT, CDR2 FQDESV (reference sequence). The CDR3 is CASSPTGTGVGSSYEQYF.

The chain is built from TRBV7-9 and TRBJ2-7; TCRdb calls TRBD2, which cannot be checked without DNA. CDR1 SEHNR and CDR2 FQNEAQ come from the germline V gene (reference sequence). The CDR3 length is 13 residues. CDR3 sequence: CASSGTSGTEQYF.

The rearrangement links TRBV20-1 to TRBJ2-7; lacking DNA, the TRBD2 call made by TCRdb goes unchecked. This CDR3 spans 15 amino acids. Germline V lookup: CDR1 DFQATT, CDR2 SNEGSKA (reference sequence). The CDR3 loop reads CSARDRTSGYSEQYF.

The V gene is TRBV12-3 or TRBV12-4, the J gene TRBJ2-1; TCRdb indicates TRBD2, and absent DNA this call remains unverified. The CDR3 is 17 amino acids. Here the CDR3 reads CASSAPIAGGPPNEQFF.